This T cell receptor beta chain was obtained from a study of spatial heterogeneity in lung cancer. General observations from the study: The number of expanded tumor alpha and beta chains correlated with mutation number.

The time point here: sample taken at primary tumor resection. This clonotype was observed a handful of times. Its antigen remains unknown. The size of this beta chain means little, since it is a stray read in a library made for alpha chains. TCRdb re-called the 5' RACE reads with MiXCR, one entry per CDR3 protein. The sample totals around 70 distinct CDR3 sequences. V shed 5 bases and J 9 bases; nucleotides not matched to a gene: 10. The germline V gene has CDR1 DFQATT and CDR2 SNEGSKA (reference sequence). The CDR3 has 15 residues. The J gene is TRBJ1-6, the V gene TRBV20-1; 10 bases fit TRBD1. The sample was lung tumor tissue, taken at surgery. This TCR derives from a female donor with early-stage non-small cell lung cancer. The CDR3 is CSAGTQTGGSSPLHF. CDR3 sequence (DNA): TGCAGTGCTGGAACCCAGACAGGGGGCAGTTCACCCCTCCACTTT.